Below, 5 T cell receptor beta chains from the same sample are listed, as sequenced in a study of blood T cells in healthy people across ages (dated by TCRdb to the mid-2010s). Receptor amplification or capture employed 5' RACE. A second PCR of roughly 6 to 11 cycles was run with a J-beta primer mix and a sample-barcoded 5' primer. TCRdb reanalyzed the raw reads on its own, using fastp at Q25 for trimming and MiXCR for clone calling, and kept in-frame beta chains. Rows with one shared CDR3 protein collapse into an entry with the most common genes and DNA. The sample yields fewer than 2 million distinct CDR3 sequences; around 42% were counted once. The top ten clonotypes cover 20% to 25% of the sample. The sample comprised blood. The receptors originated from a human donor in good health.

The chain combines TRBV4-3 with TRBJ1-5, with D hard to call. Trimming took off 0 bases at V and 3 bases at J, with 9 bases between the two ends. Germline CDR1 LGHNA, CDR2 YSLEER. The CDR3 runs 15 residues. In DNA form, the CDR3 reads TGCGCCAGCAGCCAAGATGGAAAAACCAATCAGCCCCAGCATTTT. Translated, it gives CASSQDGKTNQPQHF.

This clonotype was seen ten or more times. The rearrangement joins TRBV12-3 or TRBV12-4 to TRBJ2-7; D remains unclear. This CDR3 comprises 11 residues. The germline V and J ends were trimmed by 10 bases and 3 bases, with 10 bases remaining between them. The CDR3 DNA follows: TGTGCCACCTCCCTGGGCTACGAGCAGTACTTC. This codes for CATSLGYEQYF.

CDR3 amino acids: CASSQFGQGVNTEAFF. The DNA of the CDR3 is TGCGCCAGCAGCCAGTTCGGACAGGGGGTGAACACTGAAGCTTTCTTT. The chain couples TRBV5-1 to TRBJ1-1; 10 bases map to TRBD1. Germline trimming cut 4 bases from V and 0 bases from J; bases unmatched to any gene: 6. Germline assignment: CDR1 SGHRS and CDR2 YFSETQ. This CDR3 has 16 amino acids.

The sample holds a few counts of this clonotype. The rearrangement uses TRBV5-1 and TRBJ2-7, with D maybe TRBD2 (5 bases). V was trimmed by 4 bases and J by 7 bases, leaving 15 bases between them. The CDR3 runs to 13 residues. Germline assignment: CDR1 SGHRS and CDR2 YFSETQ. CDR3 amino acids: CASSAPTGSEQYF. The CDR3 DNA sequence: TGCGCCAGCAGCGCCCCGACGGGATCTGAGCAGTACTTC.

This clonotype was observed at least ten times. CDR3 sequence (DNA): TGCAGCGTTGAAGTGGGGGGAACAGAGACCCAGTACTTC. This codes for CSVEVGGTETQYF. The chain couples TRBV29-1 to TRBJ2-5; a possible D gene is TRBD2 (6 bases). The CDR3 has 13 amino acids. V was clipped by 1 base and J by 4 bases, with 10 bases between them. The germline V gene encodes CDR1 SQVTM and CDR2 ANQGSEA.